This T cell receptor (beta chain) was retrieved from a study of CD8+CD57+ T cells in acquired aplastic anemia. This CDR3 spans 17 amino acids. Germline V gene data show CDR1 as SGHKS and CDR2 as YYEKEE (reference sequence). Trimming pared 4 bases from V and 4 bases from J, leaving 20 bases between. Previously, flow cytometry had revealed CD8+CD57+ cell expansion in the patients chosen for sequencing. Profiling that covered TCR beta VDJ and CDR3 relied on genomic DNA as its template. TCRdb re-called the reads through MiXCR, storing one row per CDR3 protein. The repertoire holds more than 250,000 distinct CDR3 sequences, with about 80% as singletons.

The rearrangement joins TRBV5-5 to TRBJ1-4; no definite D call. Sample: sorted CD4+, CD8+, or CD8+CD57+ T cells (not recorded which) from PBMCs. The clonotype originates from a human donor with aplastic anemia. DNA of the CDR3: TGTGCCAGCAGCCCATCTCGCGGAGAACAAATTAATGAAAAACTGTTTTTT. Its translation is CASSPSRGEQINEKLFF.